This section outlines one T cell receptor (beta chain) sequence together with its context. These data originate in a study of shared clonotypes between healthy human individuals. The V gene's germline CDR1 is SGHRS and CDR2 YFSETQ. The CDR3 extends over 16 amino acids. Trimming stripped 4 bases from V and 0 bases from J, with 14 bases between. Assay used: immunoSEQ multiplex PCR; TCRdb lists only in-frame clones, some missing. The sample includes a few million clones, approximately 96% of them seen just once. The chain carries TRBV5-1 and TRBJ1-3; no clear D gene. The clonotype was recovered from a man between 18 and 35 years old in good health. The sample taken for sequencing was naive CD4+ T cells sorted from blood. The subset was: CD45RA+ positively selected. The CDR3 DNA reads as TGCGCCAGCAGCCCCGAGGGTTCCCTCTCTGGAAACACCATATATTTT. Amino acid sequence: CASSPEGSLSGNTIYF.